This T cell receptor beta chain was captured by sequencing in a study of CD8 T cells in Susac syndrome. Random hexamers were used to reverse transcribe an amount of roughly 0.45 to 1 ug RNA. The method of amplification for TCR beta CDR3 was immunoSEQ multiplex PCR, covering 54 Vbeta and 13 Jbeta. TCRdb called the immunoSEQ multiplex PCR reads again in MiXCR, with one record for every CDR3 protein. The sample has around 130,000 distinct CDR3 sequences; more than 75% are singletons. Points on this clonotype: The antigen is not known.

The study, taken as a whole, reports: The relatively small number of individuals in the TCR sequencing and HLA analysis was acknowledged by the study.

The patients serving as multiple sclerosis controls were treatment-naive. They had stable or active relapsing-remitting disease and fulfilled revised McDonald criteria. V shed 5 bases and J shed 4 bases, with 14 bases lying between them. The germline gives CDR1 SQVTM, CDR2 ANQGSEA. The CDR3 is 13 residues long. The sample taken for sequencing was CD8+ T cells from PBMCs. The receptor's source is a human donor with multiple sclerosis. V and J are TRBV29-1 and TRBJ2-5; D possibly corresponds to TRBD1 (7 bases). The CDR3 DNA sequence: TGCAGCGTTCAGGGGGGCCGTGGAGAGACCCAGTACTTC. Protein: CSVQGGRGETQYF.